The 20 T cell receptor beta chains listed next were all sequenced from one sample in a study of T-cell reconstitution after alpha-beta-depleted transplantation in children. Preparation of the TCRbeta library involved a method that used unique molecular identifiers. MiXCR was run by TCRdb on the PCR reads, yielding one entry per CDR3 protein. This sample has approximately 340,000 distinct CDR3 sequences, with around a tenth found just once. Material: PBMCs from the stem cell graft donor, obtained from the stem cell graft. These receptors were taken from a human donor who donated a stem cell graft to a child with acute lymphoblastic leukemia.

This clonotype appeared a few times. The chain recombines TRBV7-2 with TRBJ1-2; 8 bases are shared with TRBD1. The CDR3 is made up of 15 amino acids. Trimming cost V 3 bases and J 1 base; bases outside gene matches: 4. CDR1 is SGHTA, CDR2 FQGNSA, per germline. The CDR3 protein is CASSFSGQDNYGYTF. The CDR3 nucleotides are TGTGCCAGCAGCTTCTCGGGACAGGATAACTATGGCTACACCTTC.

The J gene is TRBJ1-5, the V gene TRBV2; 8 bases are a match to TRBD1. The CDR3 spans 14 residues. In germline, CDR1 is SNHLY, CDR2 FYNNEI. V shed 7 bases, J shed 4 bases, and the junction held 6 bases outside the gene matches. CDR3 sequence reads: CASTPWTGNQPQHF. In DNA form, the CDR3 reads TGTGCCAGCACCCCATGGACAGGGAATCAGCCCCAGCATTTT.

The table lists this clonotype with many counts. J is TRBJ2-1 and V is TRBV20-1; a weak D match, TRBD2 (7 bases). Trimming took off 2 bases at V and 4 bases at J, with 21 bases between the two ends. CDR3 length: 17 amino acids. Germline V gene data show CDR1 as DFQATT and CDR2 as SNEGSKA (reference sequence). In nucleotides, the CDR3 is TGCAGTGCTAGAACTCCCCTCGCGGGGGCCCTTTACAATGAGCAGTTCTTC. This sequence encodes CSARTPLAGALYNEQFF.

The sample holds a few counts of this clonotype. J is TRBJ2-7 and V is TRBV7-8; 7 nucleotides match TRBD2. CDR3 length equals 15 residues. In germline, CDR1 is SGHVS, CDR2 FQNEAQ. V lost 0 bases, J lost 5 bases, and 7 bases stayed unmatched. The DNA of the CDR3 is TGTGCCAGCAGCTTAGCGAGGAGGGAGGGCAACGAGCAGTACTTC. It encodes CASSLARREGNEQYF.

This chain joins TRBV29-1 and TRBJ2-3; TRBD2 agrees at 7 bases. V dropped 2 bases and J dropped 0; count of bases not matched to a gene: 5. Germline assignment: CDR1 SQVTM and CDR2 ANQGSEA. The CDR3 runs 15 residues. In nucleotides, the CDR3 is TGCAGCGTTGAACGTCTAGCGGATAGCACAGATACGCAGTATTTT. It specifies CSVERLADSTDTQYF.

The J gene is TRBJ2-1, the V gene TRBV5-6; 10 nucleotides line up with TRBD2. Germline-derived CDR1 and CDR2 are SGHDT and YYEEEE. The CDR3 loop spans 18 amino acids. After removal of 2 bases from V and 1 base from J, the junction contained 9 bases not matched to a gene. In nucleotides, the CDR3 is TGTGCCAGCAGCTTATGTCTAGCGGGAGTGACTTCCTACAATGAGCAGTTCTTC. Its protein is CASSLCLAGVTSYNEQFF.

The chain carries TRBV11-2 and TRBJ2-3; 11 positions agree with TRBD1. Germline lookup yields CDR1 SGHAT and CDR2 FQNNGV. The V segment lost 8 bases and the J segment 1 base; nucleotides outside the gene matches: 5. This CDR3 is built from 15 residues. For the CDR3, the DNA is TGTGCCAGCCGGACAGGGGGCTGGGGCACAGATACGCAGTATTTT. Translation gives CASRTGGWGTDTQYF.

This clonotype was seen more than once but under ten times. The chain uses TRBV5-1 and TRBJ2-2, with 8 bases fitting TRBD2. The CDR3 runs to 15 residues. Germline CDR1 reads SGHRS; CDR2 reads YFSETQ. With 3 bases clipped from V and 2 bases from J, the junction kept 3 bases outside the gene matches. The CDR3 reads CASSSSGGNTGELFF. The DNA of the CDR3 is TGCGCCAGCAGCTCCAGCGGGGGAAACACCGGGGAGCTGTTTTTT.

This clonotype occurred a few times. The DNA of the CDR3 is TGCGCCAGCAGCTTGGAGCTGGGCTCAGGTGGCTACACCTTC. It encodes CASSLELGSGGYTF. The chain uses TRBV5-1 and TRBJ1-2; D unclear. V gave up 0 bases and J gave up 7 bases, with 13 bases separating them. The CDR3 consists of 14 residues. Per germline, CDR1 SGHRS and CDR2 YFSETQ.

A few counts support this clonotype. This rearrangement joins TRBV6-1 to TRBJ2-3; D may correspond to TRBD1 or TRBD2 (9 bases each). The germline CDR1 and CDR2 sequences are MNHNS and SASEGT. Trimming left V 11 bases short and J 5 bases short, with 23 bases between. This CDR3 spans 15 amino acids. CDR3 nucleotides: TGTGCCCACAGGGGGCAGGCGGGAGGGGTAGATACGCAGTATTTT. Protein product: CAHRGQAGGVDTQYF.

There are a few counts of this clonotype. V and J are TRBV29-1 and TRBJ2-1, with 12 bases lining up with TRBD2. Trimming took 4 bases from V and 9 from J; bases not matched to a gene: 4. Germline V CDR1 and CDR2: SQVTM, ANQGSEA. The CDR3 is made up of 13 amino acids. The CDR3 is CSVGLAGGGEQFF. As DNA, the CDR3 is TGCAGCGTTGGGCTAGCGGGAGGGGGTGAGCAGTTCTTC.

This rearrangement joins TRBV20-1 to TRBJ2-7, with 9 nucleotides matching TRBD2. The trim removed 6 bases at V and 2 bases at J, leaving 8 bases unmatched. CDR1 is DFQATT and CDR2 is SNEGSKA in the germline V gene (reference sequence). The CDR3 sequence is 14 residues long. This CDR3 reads CSASPTSGPYEQYF. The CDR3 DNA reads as TGCAGTGCCAGCCCGACTAGCGGTCCCTACGAGCAGTACTTC.

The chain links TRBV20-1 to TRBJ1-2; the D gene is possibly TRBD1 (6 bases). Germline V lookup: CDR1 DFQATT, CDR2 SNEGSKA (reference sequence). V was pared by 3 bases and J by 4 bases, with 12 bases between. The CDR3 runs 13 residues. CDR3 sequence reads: CSASWQGRYGYTF. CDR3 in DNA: TGCAGTGCTAGTTGGCAGGGGCGCTATGGCTACACCTTC.

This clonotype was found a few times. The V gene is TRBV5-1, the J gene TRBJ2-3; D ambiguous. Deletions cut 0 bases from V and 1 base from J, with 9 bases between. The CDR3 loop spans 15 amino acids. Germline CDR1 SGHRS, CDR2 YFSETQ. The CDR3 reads CASSLEDPRTDTQYF. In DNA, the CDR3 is TGCGCCAGCAGCTTGGAAGATCCTCGCACAGATACGCAGTATTTT.

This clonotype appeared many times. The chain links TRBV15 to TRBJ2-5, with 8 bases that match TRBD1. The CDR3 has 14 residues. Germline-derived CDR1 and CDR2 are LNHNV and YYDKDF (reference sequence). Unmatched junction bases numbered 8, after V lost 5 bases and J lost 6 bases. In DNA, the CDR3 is TGTGCCACCAGCGGACAGGGTCGGGCGAAGACCCAGTACTTC. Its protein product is CATSGQGRAKTQYF. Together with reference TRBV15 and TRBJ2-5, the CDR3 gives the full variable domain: DAMVIQNPRYQVTQFGKPVTLSCSQTLNHNVMYWYQQKSSQAPKLLFHYYDKDFNNEADTPDNFQSRRPNTSFCFLDIRSPGLGDTAMYLCATSGQGRAKTQYFGPGTRLLVL.

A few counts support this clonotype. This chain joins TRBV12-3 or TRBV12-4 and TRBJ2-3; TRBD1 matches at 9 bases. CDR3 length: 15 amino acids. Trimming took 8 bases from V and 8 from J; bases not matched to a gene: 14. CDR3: CASVMGQGGFSTQYF. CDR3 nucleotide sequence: TGTGCCAGCGTCATGGGACAGGGCGGTTTTAGTACGCAGTATTTT.

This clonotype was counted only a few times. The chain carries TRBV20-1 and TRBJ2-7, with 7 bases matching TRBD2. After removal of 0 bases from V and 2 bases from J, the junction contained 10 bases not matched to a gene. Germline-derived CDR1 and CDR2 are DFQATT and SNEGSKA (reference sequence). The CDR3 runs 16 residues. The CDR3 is CSARDDVREGPYEQYF. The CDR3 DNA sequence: TGCAGTGCTAGAGATGACGTCAGGGAGGGTCCCTACGAGCAGTACTTC.

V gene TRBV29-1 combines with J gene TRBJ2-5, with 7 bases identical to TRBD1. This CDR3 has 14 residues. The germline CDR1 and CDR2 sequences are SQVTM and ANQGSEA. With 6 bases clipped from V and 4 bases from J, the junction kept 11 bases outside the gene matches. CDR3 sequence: CSVNGGDSGETQYF. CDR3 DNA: TGCAGCGTGAACGGTGGGGACAGCGGAGAGACCCAGTACTTC.

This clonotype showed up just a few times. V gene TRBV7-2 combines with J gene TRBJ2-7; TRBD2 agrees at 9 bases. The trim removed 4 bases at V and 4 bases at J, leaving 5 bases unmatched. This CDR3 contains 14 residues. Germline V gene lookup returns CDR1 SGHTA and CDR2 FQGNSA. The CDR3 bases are TGTGCCAGCAGCTACGGGACTAGCATGTACGAGCAGTACTTC. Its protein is CASSYGTSMYEQYF.

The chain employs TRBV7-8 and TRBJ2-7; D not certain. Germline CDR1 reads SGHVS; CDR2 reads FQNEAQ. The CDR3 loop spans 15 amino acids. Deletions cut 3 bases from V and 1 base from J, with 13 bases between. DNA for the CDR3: TGTGCCAGCAGCTTTATTGGGCGTAGTTCCTACGAGCAGTACTTC. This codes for CASSFIGRSSYEQYF.